These 31 T cell receptor beta chains originate from one sample sequenced in a study of blood T cell repertoires in COVID-19. Clones were read by immunoSEQ multiplex PCR, and TCRdb kept only the in-frame ones, dropping some. The sample shows 250,000 to 300,000 clones, approximately 82% of them seen only once. Sample: peripheral blood. The receptors originated from a man between 60 and 75 years old who had recovered from COVID-19.

The chain is built from TRBV30 and TRBJ1-4; 9 nucleotides match TRBD1. The CDR3 covers 14 residues. The V gene's germline CDR1 is GTSNPN and CDR2 SVGIG (reference sequence). V lost 1 base, J lost 8 bases, and 5 bases stayed unmatched. This chain's CDR3 is CAWSGGQGFEKLFF. CDR3 in DNA: TGTGCCTGGAGTGGGGGACAGGGCTTCGAAAAACTGTTTTTT. Looking up the rest from reference TRBV30 and TRBJ1-4 gives the full variable domain: SQTIHQWPATLVQPVGSPLSLECTVEGTSNPNLYWYRQAAGRGLQLLFYSVGIGQISSEVPQNLSASRPQDRQFILSSKKLLLSDSGFYLCAWSGGQGFEKLFFGSGTQLSVL.

This chain links TRBV10-2 with TRBJ2-1; 8 bases match TRBD1. The junction had 7 bases not matched to a gene; V was cut back by 9 bases and J by 0 bases. Germline V CDR1 and CDR2: WSHSY, SAAADI. This CDR3 is built from 15 residues. DNA for the CDR3: TGCGCCAGTAGACAGGGGACGAGCTCCTACAATGAGCAGTTCTTC. Amino acids: CASRQGTSSYNEQFF.

The chain is built from TRBV9 and TRBJ2-4, with a weak D call TRBD2 (6 bases). The CDR3 loop spans 16 amino acids. V lost 4 bases and J 10 bases, leaving 24 bases between the germline ends. Germline V gene lookup returns CDR1 SGDLS and CDR2 YYNGEE. The CDR3 spells CASSSRGRAGLGIQYF. In DNA, the CDR3 is TGTGCCAGCAGCTCACGGGGGAGAGCAGGTTTAGGAATTCAGTACTTC.

This rearrangement joins TRBV7-6 to TRBJ2-7, with TRBD2 matching over 15 bases. With V trimmed by 4 bases and J by 6 bases, 16 bases remained unmatched. Germline CDR1 is SGHVS and CDR2 is FNYEAQ. CDR3 size: 19 residues. This CDR3 reads CASSSTPGGTSGRTVEQYF. CDR3 in DNA: TGTGCCAGCAGCTCCACGCCCGGCGGGACTAGCGGGAGGACCGTCGAGCAGTACTTC.

This clone was found once. This chain joins TRBV7-8 and TRBJ2-3; 8 bases match TRBD2. This CDR3 has 15 residues. The germline gives CDR1 SGHVS, CDR2 FQNEAQ. V was pared by 5 bases and J by 4 bases, with 8 bases of the junction left unmatched. CDR3 bases: TGTGCCAGCAGCCTGAACGGACTAGCTGCAGATACGCAGTATTTT. Translated, it gives CASSLNGLAADTQYF. Full variable domain (missing parts from reference TRBV7-8 and TRBJ2-3): GAGVSQSPRYKVAKRGQDVALRCDPISGHVSLFWYQQALGQGPEFLTYFQNEAQLDKSGLPSDRFFAERPEGSVSTLKIQRTQQEDSAVYLCASSLNGLAADTQYFGPGTRLTVL.

The chain combines TRBV27 with TRBJ2-2, with 9 bases aligning to TRBD2. CDR3 length equals 18 residues. With V trimmed by 4 bases and J by 6 bases, 15 bases remained unmatched. Germline V gene data show CDR1 as MNHEY and CDR2 as SMNVEV (reference sequence). CDR3 nucleotides: TGTGCCAGCAGTTACAATAATCTAGCGGGGAGAGGGCCCGGGGAGCTGTTTTTT. It yields the protein CASSYNNLAGRGPGELFF.

The V gene is TRBV6-1, the J gene TRBJ2-7, with D perhaps matching TRBD2 (5 bases). The V gene lost 6 bases and the J gene lost 0 bases, with 15 bases spanning the gap. This CDR3 has 15 residues. Germline loops: CDR1 MNHNS, CDR2 SASEGT. CDR3 loop: CASRRPRGSSYEQYF. The CDR3, as DNA: TGTGCCAGCAGGCGGCCCCGAGGGAGCTCCTACGAGCAGTACTTC.

Of note for this clone: An end of the junction does not agree with germline; a read error may underlie this. The chain carries TRBV7-7 and TRBJ2-2; TRBD1 matches 7 bases. Germline CDR1 reads SSHAT; CDR2 reads FNYEAQ (reference sequence). The CDR3 runs to 15 residues. In nucleotides, the CDR3 is TGTGCTAGCAGCTTTGGGACAGCTAACACCGGGGAGCTGTTTTTT. This translates into CASSFGTANTGELFF.

V and J are TRBV28 and TRBJ1-5, with a possible D match to TRBD1 (5 bases). The CDR3 contains 17 residues. V was cut by 6 bases and J by 2 bases, with 20 bases left in between. CDR1 and CDR2 from the germline V gene are MDHEN and SYDVKM. The CDR3 DNA reads TGTGCCAGCAGACGCCTTGGGGGGGGGATCGGCAATCAGCCCCAGCATTTT. This translates into CASRRLGGGIGNQPQHF.

CDR3 nucleotide sequence: TGTGCCAGCAGCCGTGGGGGGGAACAAAATGAAAAACTGTTTTTT. It encodes CASSRGGEQNEKLFF. V is TRBV5-4 and J is TRBJ1-4; tentative D call: TRBD1 (5 bases). CDR1 is SGHNT, CDR2 YYREEE, per germline (reference sequence). V lost 4 bases, J lost 5 bases, and 15 bases lay in between. This CDR3 contains 15 residues. Full variable domain (missing parts from reference TRBV5-4 and TRBJ1-4): ETGVTQSPTHLIKTRGQQVTLRCSSQSGHNTVSWYQQALGQGPQFIFQYYREEENGRGNFPPRFSGLQFPNYSSELNVNALELDDSALYLCASSRGGEQNEKLFFGSGTQLSVL.

This clone has only a few counts. The chain has TRBV30 and TRBJ2-3, with D possibly TRBD1 on 7 matching bases. V shed 3 bases and J shed 0 bases, with 13 bases lying between them. CDR3 length: 15 amino acids. The V gene's germline CDR1 is GTSNPN and CDR2 SVGIG (reference sequence). Here the CDR3 DNA reads TGTGCCTGGAGGGCGGAGGGGGCTAGCACAGATACGCAGTATTTT. Translated: CAWRAEGASTDTQYF.

CDR3 residues: CASSRTVNTEAFF. In DNA form, the CDR3 reads TGTGCCAGCAGTAGGACAGTAAACACTGAAGCTTTCTTT. The chain recombines TRBV6-5 with TRBJ1-1, with D tentatively TRBD1 (6 bases). This CDR3 spans 13 amino acids. Between the trimmed V and J ends, which lost 5 bases and 2 bases, there was a span of 9 bases. Germline loops: CDR1 MNHEY, CDR2 SVGAGI.

The rearrangement links TRBV27 to TRBJ2-7; tentative D call: TRBD1 (5 bases). V lost 6 bases, J lost 1 base, and 10 bases lay in between. The CDR3 covers 13 residues. Germline V gene sequence: CDR1 MNHEY, CDR2 SMNVEV (reference sequence). The CDR3 sequence is CASSQQVSYEQYF. The CDR3 DNA reads TGTGCCAGCAGCCAACAGGTTTCCTACGAGCAGTACTTC.

This chain joins TRBV19 and TRBJ1-1, with 8 nucleotides matching TRBD1. V gave up 9 bases and J gave up 1 base; unmatched junction bases: 7. The CDR3 is 14 residues long. From germline, CDR1 is LNHDA and CDR2 SQIVND (reference sequence). The CDR3, as DNA: TGTGCCAGCCGGCGGACAGGGTCGAACACTGAAGCTTTCTTT. Translating it yields CASRRTGSNTEAFF.

The chain recombines TRBV24-1 with TRBJ2-1; tentatively, D is TRBD1 (5 bases). Germline CDR1 and CDR2: KGHDR and SFDVKD. The CDR3 is 15 residues long. Trimming took off 3 bases at V and 9 bases at J, with 17 bases between the two ends. CDR3 sequence reads: CATSDPSKPQGEQFF. The CDR3 coding sequence is TGTGCCACCAGTGATCCCTCAAAACCTCAGGGTGAGCAGTTCTTC.

The chain recombines TRBV5-1 with TRBJ2-2, with 8 bases matching TRBD2. V gave up 4 bases and J gave up 2 bases; unmatched junction bases: 7. In germline, CDR1 is SGHRS, CDR2 YFSETQ. This CDR3 contains 16 residues. The CDR3 DNA follows: TGCGCCAGCAGCCCCTCCAGCGGGGGAAACACCGGGGAGCTGTTTTTT. Translating it yields CASSPSSGGNTGELFF.

The chain uses TRBV5-4 and TRBJ2-1; TRBD1 aligns across 7 bases. V was pared by 4 bases and J by 0 bases, with 4 bases of the junction left unmatched. Germline V gene lookup returns CDR1 SGHNT and CDR2 YYREEE (reference sequence). CDR3 length: 15 amino acids. The CDR3, as DNA: TGTGCCAGCAGCGTAGGACAGGCCTCCTACAATGAGCAGTTCTTC. Translating gives CASSVGQASYNEQFF.

The V call is TRBV4-2, the J call TRBJ1-2, with D uncertain. Deletions cut 0 bases from V and 4 bases from J, with 15 bases between. From germline, CDR1 is LGHNA and CDR2 YNFKEQ. There are 16 residues in the CDR3. For the CDR3, the DNA is TGTGCCAGCAGCCAAGATCGCCGGGTAGGTTCCTATGGCTACACCTTC. Protein sequence: CASSQDRRVGSYGYTF.

The chain carries TRBV7-8 and TRBJ1-4; 9 nucleotides line up with TRBD1. Germline trimming cut 3 bases from V and 8 bases from J; bases unmatched to any gene: 1. There are 13 residues in the CDR3. Germline values: CDR1 SGHVS, CDR2 FQNEAQ. DNA of the CDR3: TGTGCCAGCAGCTTGACAGGGGGAGAAAAACTGTTTTTT. This sequence encodes CASSLTGGEKLFF.

The genes are TRBV15 and TRBJ2-7; 8 bases align to TRBD1. Unmatched junction bases numbered 16, after V lost 5 bases and J lost 7 bases. Germline V lookup: CDR1 LNHNV, CDR2 YYDKDF (reference sequence). This CDR3 region has 16 residues. CDR3 loop: CATSLSGGQKRWEQYF. The CDR3 DNA is TGTGCCACCAGCTTGTCAGGGGGCCAAAAACGCTGGGAGCAGTACTTC.

The chain recombines TRBV13 with TRBJ1-6; D gene uncertain. The CDR3 consists of 17 residues. In germline, CDR1 is PRHDT, CDR2 FYEKMQ (reference sequence). Trimming cost V 0 bases and J 6 bases, with 15 bases left between them. CDR3 nucleotides: TGTGCCAGCAGCTTAGGAATCGGTCGCCCGGTTAATTCACCCCTCCACTTT. Translation: CASSLGIGRPVNSPLHF.

J is TRBJ1-2 and V is TRBV5-3; possibly TRBD1 for D (6 bases). TRBV5-3 is filed as an ORF, its function uncertain. The V end lost 4 bases, the J end lost 7 bases, and 17 bases lay between the germline ends. This CDR3 region has 14 residues. The CDR3 here is CARSPPQGFGGYTF. DNA for the CDR3: TGTGCCAGAAGCCCACCTCAGGGGTTTGGTGGCTACACCTTC.

This chain connects TRBV23-1 to TRBJ1-1; TRBD1 aligns across 8 bases. TRBV23-1 is classed as an ORF, of uncertain function. V was pared by 4 bases and J by 5 bases, with 15 bases of the junction left unmatched. The CDR3 totals 17 residues. The CDR3 here is CASSLPYSLRGPTEAFF. The CDR3 DNA follows: TGCGCCAGCAGTCTACCGTACTCCCTCAGGGGGCCTACTGAAGCTTTCTTT.

This rearrangement joins TRBV5-6 to TRBJ2-7; TRBD1 matches 9 bases. V dropped 4 bases and J dropped 4; count of bases not matched to a gene: 12. Per germline, CDR1 SGHDT and CDR2 YYEEEE. CDR3 size: 16 residues. The CDR3 coding sequence is TGTGCCAGCAGCCGGGGTGGGACAGGGCGTCTGTACGAGCAGTACTTC. It yields the protein CASSRGGTGRLYEQYF.

The chain is built from TRBV6-2 or TRBV6-3 and TRBJ2-1, with a weak D call TRBD2 (6 bases). Germline CDR1 MNHEY, CDR2 SVGEGT. Trimming left V 1 base short and J 1 base short, with 8 bases between. The CDR3 is made up of 15 amino acids. Written as DNA, the CDR3 is TGTGCCAGCAGTTACTGGAGGGATTCCTACAATGAGCAGTTCTTC. This encodes CASSYWRDSYNEQFF.

The rearrangement uses TRBV4-1 and TRBJ2-1, with TRBD2 as a possible D gene (6 bases). Trimming took off 1 base at V and 2 bases at J, with 18 bases between the two ends. Germline values: CDR1 MGHRA, CDR2 YSYEKL. The CDR3 contains 18 residues. CDR3 bases: TGCGCCAGCAGCCAAGGGGGAGGAGCTAGCGCAACCTACAATGAGCAGTTCTTC. This encodes CASSQGGGASATYNEQFF.

The chain links TRBV4-1 to TRBJ1-1; a weak D match, TRBD1 (5 bases). CDR1 MGHRA and CDR2 YSYEKL come from the germline V gene. Deletions cut 0 bases from V and 2 bases from J, with 10 bases between. The CDR3 runs 15 residues. In DNA form, the CDR3 reads TGCGCCAGCAGCCAAGATTGGGGGGGAAACACTGAAGCTTTCTTT. Residues: CASSQDWGGNTEAFF.

The sample holds one count of this clone. The V and J genes are TRBV6-5 and TRBJ2-3, with 7 positions matching TRBD1. This CDR3 has 15 amino acids. Germline V gene sequence: CDR1 MNHEY, CDR2 SVGAGI. The V and J ends lost 10 bases and 0 bases, in that order; junction bases with no gene match: 10. CDR3: CATDPRDSSTDTQYF. CDR3 in DNA: TGTGCCACCGACCCCCGGGACAGTAGCACAGATACGCAGTATTTT.

V and J are TRBV5-1 and TRBJ1-4, with TRBD1 matching 9 bases. The ends lost 4 bases at V and 4 bases at J; junction bases unmatched: 8. The CDR3 loop spans 16 amino acids. The V gene's germline CDR1 is SGHRS and CDR2 YFSETQ. CDR3: CASSIGTGRLNEKLFF. CDR3 bases: TGCGCCAGCAGCATCGGGACAGGGAGACTTAATGAAAAACTGTTTTTT.

This sequence joins TRBV6-1 and TRBJ2-1; 10 nucleotides agree with TRBD1. Trimming at V came to 4 bases and at J to 6 bases, leaving 9 bases not matched to a gene. The CDR3 is 16 amino acids. The germline V gene encodes CDR1 MNHNS and CDR2 SASEGT. CDR3 loop: CASSGARQGAGNEQFF. The DNA for the CDR3 is TGTGCCAGCAGTGGGGCGAGACAGGGGGCAGGCAATGAGCAGTTCTTC.

V gene TRBV3-1 (or the pseudogene TRBV3-2) combines with J gene TRBJ2-7; TRBD1 is a possible D gene (6 bases). CDR1 LGHDT and CDR2 YNNKEL come from the germline V gene (reference sequence). Trimming left V 0 bases short and J 6 bases short, with 21 bases between. CDR3 size: 17 residues. The CDR3 loop reads CASSQEGANTGRGEQYF. In DNA form, the CDR3 reads TGTGCCAGCAGCCAAGAGGGGGCCAACACGGGCCGTGGCGAGCAGTACTTC.